This entry concerns a single TCR beta chain. The antigen is unknown. This specimen belongs to a study of cytomegalovirus exposure and HLA in healthy donors. Repertoires were generated with immunoSEQ multiplex PCR, while TCRdb's copy carries only in-frame clones and drops some. The sample contains about 310,000 clones, nearly 90% of which appear only once. In germline, CDR1 is SGHTA, CDR2 FQGNSA. The germline V and J ends were trimmed by 5 bases and 5 bases, with 10 bases remaining between them. The CDR3 extends over 13 amino acids. Broader study findings: Fewer than 200 TCR beta chains were listed as cytomegalovirus-associated.

V is TRBV7-2 and J is TRBJ1-5; D not certain. This TCR was sampled from a man aged 25 to 40 in good health and CMV-seronegative. The sequencing input was PBMCs. CDR3 amino acids: CASSPGSYQPQHF. In nucleotides, the CDR3 is TGTGCCAGCAGCCCAGGAAGTTATCAGCCCCAGCATTTT. Full variable domain (missing parts from reference TRBV7-2 and TRBJ1-5): GAGVSQSPSNKVTEKGKDVELRCDPISGHTALYWYRQSLGQGLEFLIYFQGNSAPDKSGLPSDRFSAERTGGSVSTLTIQRTQQEDSAVYLCASSPGSYQPQHFGDGTRLSIL.